Listed below are T cell receptor beta chains from one sample, sequenced in a study of blood T cells in healthy people across ages. TCRdb re-called the 5' RACE reads through MiXCR, storing one row per CDR3 protein. The data hold more than 700,000 distinct CDR3 sequences, with about 53% observed a single time. The source material was blood. These receptors all come from a man aged 80 or over in good health. Both conserved end residues are part of each CDR3. The D gene is left open where the match is weak. The size entry is marked missing in some rows and otherwise reads once, few, many or a size class.

d_call clone_size j_call v_call cdr3_nt cdr3_aa
- - TRBJ2-1 TRBV2 TGTGCCAGCAGTGAAGGACCCTTCCAGGAGCAGTTCTTC CASSEGPFQEQFF
TRBD2 few TRBJ2-5 TRBV12-3/TRBV12-4 TGTGCCAGCCTAATCCCCCTTCTAGCGGTCGGGGTAGAGACCCAGTACTTC CASLIPLLAVGVETQYF
TRBD1 few TRBJ1-1 TRBV6-5 TGTGCCAGCAGCTCCACGGACAGGCCCGAGGGGGCTTTCTTT CASSSTDRPEGAFF
TRBD2 - TRBJ2-7 TRBV6-5 TGTGCCAGCAGTTATGGGGGGGAGGGCTACGAGCAGTACTTC CASSYGGEGYEQYF
- - TRBJ2-5 TRBV7-9 TGTGCCAGCATCCGACCTGGGGCCGGTGAAGAGACCCAGTACTTC CASIRPGAGEETQYF
- many TRBJ2-3 TRBV2 TGTGCCAGCATGAGGTTGAGCACAGATACGCAGTATTTT CASMRLSTDTQYF
- - TRBJ1-5 TRBV5-5 TGTGCCAGCAGCGGGGGGTTCGAGTATCTGGGTCAGCCCCAGCATTTT CASSGGFEYLGQPQHF
- - TRBJ2-5 TRBV9 TGTGCCAGCAGCAAGACAGTCAGGCTGGAGACCCAGTACTTC CASSKTVRLETQYF
TRBD1 - TRBJ1-2 TRBV5-6 TGTGCCAGCAGCTTTACCCGGGACAGGGGCGGCTATGGCTACACCTTC CASSFTRDRGGYGYTF
TRBD1 once TRBJ1-1 TRBV3-1 TGTGCCAGCAGCCAAGATGAGACAGGGGGGATCACTGAAGCTTTCTTT CASSQDETGGITEAFF
TRBD1 - TRBJ1-2 TRBV2 TGTGCCAGCGGCGGACAGGGCCTATACGACTACACCTTC CASGGQGLYDYTF
TRBD1 few TRBJ1-2 TRBV6-2/TRBV6-3 TGTGCCAGCAGTTACTCGCCCAGGGACAGCTCTAACTATGGCTACACCTTC CASSYSPRDSSNYGYTF
- once TRBJ2-2 TRBV20-1 TGCAGTGCTAGAGATGTAGCGGTCAACACCGGGGAGCTGTTTTTT CSARDVAVNTGELFF
TRBD2 - TRBJ2-1 TRBV29-1 TGCAGCGTTGTACTTAGCGGGAGGGCCGACTACAATGAGCAGTTCTTC CSVVLSGRADYNEQFF
- many TRBJ2-1 TRBV24-1 TGTGCCACCAGTGATTCCGCCTACAAAGAATACAATGAGCAGTTCTTC CATSDSAYKEYNEQFF
- once TRBJ2-3 TRBV20-1 TGCAGTGCTAGACCCGGCGCGACAGATACGCAGTATTTT CSARPGATDTQYF
- many TRBJ2-7 TRBV9 TGCGCCAGCAGCGGGGGACAGGGCTACGAGCAGTACTTC CASSGGQGYEQYF
TRBD1 - TRBJ1-1 TRBV29-1 TGCAGCGTGCTCACAGGGGCCGGGAACACTGAAGCTTTCTTT CSVLTGAGNTEAFF
- - TRBJ2-3 TRBV3-1 TGTGCCAGCAGCCAGCAACACAGATACGCGTATTTT CASSQQHRYAYF
TRBD1 few TRBJ2-7 TRBV28 TGTGCCACACAACGGGGACAGGGAAACGAGCAGTACTTC CATQRGQGNEQYF
- once TRBJ2-2 TRBV12-3/TRBV12-4 TGTGCCAGCAGTTTTGGGGCCCAAGGCGGGGAGCTGTTTTTT CASSFGAQGGELFF
TRBD1 - TRBJ1-6 TRBV6-6 TGTGCCAGCAGCGATGGACGCAGGGGGAATTCACCCCTCCACTTT CASSDGRRGNSPLHF
TRBD2 - TRBJ2-5 TRBV4-2 TGTGCCAGCAGCCAAGGGATAGCGGGAGGTCAAGAGACCCAGTACTTC CASSQGIAGGQETQYF
- - TRBJ2-7 TRBV6-5 TGTGCCAGCAGTTATTCCCGGGCGGGACCATACGAGCAGTACTTC CASSYSRAGPYEQYF
- - TRBJ2-7 TRBV27 TGTGCCAGCAGTTTCGGGACAAACACCTACGAGCAGTACTTC CASSFGTNTYEQYF
- - TRBJ2-5 TRBV4-1 TGCGCCAGCAGCCAAACTCGATCGGCTGGACAAGAGACCCAGTACTTC CASSQTRSAGQETQYF
- - TRBJ2-1 TRBV3-1 TGTGCCAGCAGCCAAGATCGGAGCTCCTACAATGAGCAGTTCTTC CASSQDRSSYNEQFF
TRBD1 - TRBJ2-1 TRBV7-2 TGTGCCAGCAGCTTAGGAGACAGGGGGTTTAGTGAGCAGTTCTTC CASSLGDRGFSEQFF
TRBD1 - TRBJ1-6 TRBV2 TGTGCCAGCAGTTTGGACAGGGGGGAACGGTCACCCCTCCACTTT CASSLDRGERSPLHF
TRBD2 - TRBJ2-7 TRBV20-1 TGCAGTGCTAGCCCCACTAGCGGCTACAATGAGCAGTACTTC CSASPTSGYNEQYF
TRBD1 - TRBJ2-5 TRBV12-3/TRBV12-4 TGTGCCAGCAGTATGACAGGGCTCGATCGGGAGACCCAGTACTTC CASSMTGLDRETQYF
- - TRBJ2-1 TRBV5-6 TGTGCCAGCAGCTTGGGAGGCGGCCACAATGAGCAGTTCTTC CASSLGGGHNEQFF
TRBD1 - TRBJ2-7 TRBV27 TGTGCCAGCAGGCAACGCAGGGGGTCCTACGAGCAGTACTTC CASRQRRGSYEQYF
- - TRBJ2-5 TRBV24-1 TGTGCCACCAGTGATGTCCGACCGGGGGGCGATCGAGAGACCCAGTACTTC CATSDVRPGGDRETQYF
- - TRBJ1-2 TRBV29-1 TGCAGCGTTGAAGATCGTAAAGGGGGACCACCAATTAACTATGGCTACACCTTC CSVEDRKGGPPINYGYTF
TRBD1 - TRBJ2-5 TRBV7-6 TGTGCCAGCAGCCCGACGACAGGGTTGGAGACCCAGTACTTC CASSPTTGLETQYF
- - TRBJ2-7 TRBV5-5 TGTGCCAGCAGCTTCGAGCGGGCCCCCTCCTACGAGCAGTACTTC CASSFERAPSYEQYF
- once TRBJ2-3 TRBV20-1 TGCAGTGCAGCATTAATAGCGGCCCAGCGTGCGCAGTATTTT CSAALIAAQRAQYF
TRBD2 - TRBJ2-7 TRBV7-9 TGTGCCAGCAGCTTAGTAGCGGGAGGTTTCGAGCAGTACTTC CASSLVAGGFEQYF
TRBD1 - TRBJ2-7 TRBV6-5 TGTGCCAGCAGTTACGACGGGACAGGGTGGTACGAGCAGTACTTC CASSYDGTGWYEQYF
- - TRBJ1-1 TRBV30 TGTGCCTGGAGTGTACCGGGGCGCACTGAAGCTTTCTTT CAWSVPGRTEAFF
- - TRBJ1-2 TRBV9 TGTGCCAGCAGCGTTGCCCAGCCGACGAACTATGGCTACACCTTC CASSVAQPTNYGYTF
TRBD1 once TRBJ2-7 TRBV5-5 TGTGCCAGCAGCTTGGTGTCGGGACAGGGAAGGACCTACGAGCAGTACTTC CASSLVSGQGRTYEQYF
TRBD1 few TRBJ2-7 TRBV2 TGTGCCAGCAACAAAGGAGGGACAGGAGCCAACGAGCAGTACTTC CASNKGGTGANEQYF
- - TRBJ2-7 TRBV10-3 TGTGCCATCAGTGACGTAGGGTCGGGCGAGCAGTACTTC CAISDVGSGEQYF
- - TRBJ2-3 TRBV9 TGTGCCAGCAGCCTGGAGTTCGGGGATACGCAGTATTTT CASSLEFGDTQYF
TRBD2 - TRBJ2-1 TRBV5-1 TGCGCCAGCAGCATAGCGGGAGGGCTGAACAATGAGCAGTTCTTC CASSIAGGLNNEQFF
- - TRBJ2-1 TRBV5-1 TGCGCCAGCAGTCGGGGTGTAAGGGCAAGCTCCTACAATGAGCAGTTCTTC CASSRGVRASSYNEQFF
- - TRBJ2-1 TRBV24-1 TGTGCCACCGGACACAGGGACTTCAATGAGCAGTTCTTC CATGHRDFNEQFF
- many TRBJ2-5 TRBV29-1 TGCAGCGACGGGACCCAGTACTTC CSDGTQYF
- - TRBJ1-5 TRBV12-3/TRBV12-4 TGTGCCAGCAGCTGGGGACGCCAGGGGTGGGCTCAGCCCCAGCATTTT CASSWGRQGWAQPQHF
TRBD2 - TRBJ2-5 TRBV7-2 TGTGCCAGCAGCCCCGGACTAGCGGGCGTGGGAGAGACCCAGTACTTC CASSPGLAGVGETQYF
- few TRBJ2-1 TRBV7-3 TGTGCCAGCAGCTCTGGGTATGCTGAGCAGTTCTTC CASSSGYAEQFF
- many TRBJ2-3 TRBV6-5 TGTGCCAGCAGTCACGAACAGTTTGGCAGCACAGATACGCAGTATTTT CASSHEQFGSTDTQYF
TRBD2 - TRBJ2-7 TRBV9 TGTGCCAGCAGCGCCGGGACTAGCGGGAGTTTCCACGAGCAGTACTTC CASSAGTSGSFHEQYF
- many TRBJ2-3 TRBV10-3 TGTGCCATCGGGGATGGAACCTCTAGCACAGATACGCAGTATTTT CAIGDGTSSTDTQYF
- - TRBJ2-5 TRBV11-1 TGTGCCAGCAGCAATCTGGGCAGATCGCAAGAGACCCAGTACTTC CASSNLGRSQETQYF